One sample yielded the 18 T cell receptor beta chains listed below, sequenced in a study of CD8 T cells in ankylosing spondylitis (TCRdb year 2017). Preparation of the library involved 5' RACE. Instrument on record: Illumina HiSeq 2500. The public reads were reanalyzed by TCRdb: fastp trimming at Q25, MiXCR alignment, in-frame beta chains only. Rows with one shared CDR3 protein collapse into an entry with the most common genes and DNA. The sample data list about 340,000 distinct CDR3 sequences, and 20% to 25% of these were observed just once. Of the sample, about an eighth is held by the ten largest clones. Sequencing input: blood, either unsorted or a sorted T cell fraction (not recorded which). The source of these receptors is a male donor with ankylosing spondylitis or in good health (not recorded which).

This clonotype turned up a few times. The gene calls are TRBV6-1 and TRBJ2-5; unclear D gene. This CDR3 has 13 residues. Germline CDR1 and CDR2: MNHNS and SASEGT. V dropped 5 bases and J dropped 1 base, with 8 bases sitting between them. The CDR3 protein is CASSPWFQETQYF. CDR3 coding DNA: TGTGCCAGCAGTCCATGGTTCCAAGAGACCCAGTACTTC.

The sample holds a few counts of this clonotype. The V and J genes are TRBV12-3 or TRBV12-4 and TRBJ2-3, with TRBD2 as a possible D gene (6 bases). Trimming left V 6 bases short and J 6 bases short, with 22 bases between. The CDR3 has 16 amino acids. Written as DNA, the CDR3 is TGTGCCAGCAGCACCCCCCCGGGACTTCCCCCGGATACGCAGTATTTT. It is translated as CASSTPPGLPPDTQYF.

This sequence joins TRBV6-2 or TRBV6-3 and TRBJ2-7; 7 bases are a match to TRBD2. The V gene end was trimmed by 6 bases and the J gene end by 2 bases; junction bases not matched to a gene: 10. Germline values: CDR1 MNHEY, CDR2 SVGEGT. CDR3 size: 15 residues. CDR3 in DNA: TGTGCCAGCAGCAAGTTTGGGGGGGAGACCTACGAGCAGTACTTC. Its translation: CASSKFGGETYEQYF.

The genes are TRBV7-9 and TRBJ1-2, with unresolved D. Deletions cut 2 bases from V and 4 bases from J, with 11 bases between. CDR1 and CDR2 from the germline V gene are SEHNR and FQNEAQ (reference sequence). The CDR3 sequence is 14 residues long. CDR3 nucleotide sequence: TGTGCCAGCAGCTTAATAGGGTCAGGCTATGGCTACACCTTC. Translating gives CASSLIGSGYGYTF.

This clonotype was counted only a few times. The V and J genes are TRBV7-6 and TRBJ2-3; possibly TRBD1 or TRBD2 for D (7 bases each). The CDR3 spans 14 residues. The V end was cut by 4 bases, the J end by 6 bases, with 14 bases between. Germline V gene lookup returns CDR1 SGHVS and CDR2 FNYEAQ. CDR3 residues: CASSSAGGADTQYF. In DNA form, the CDR3 reads TGTGCCAGCAGCTCCGCAGGGGGGGCCGATACGCAGTATTTT.

This clonotype came up a few times. The V and J genes are TRBV7-9 and TRBJ1-1, with TRBD1 as a possible D gene (5 bases). Germline values: CDR1 SEHNR, CDR2 FQNEAQ (reference sequence). The CDR3 covers 15 residues. Trimming pared 1 base from V and 10 bases from J, leaving 19 bases between. The CDR3 loop reads CASSLEWSGAVGAFF. CDR3 nucleotide sequence: TGTGCCAGCAGCTTAGAATGGTCCGGGGCTGTCGGAGCTTTCTTT.

The chain combines TRBV4-1 with TRBJ1-5; 8 bases are shared with TRBD1. Germline V CDR1 and CDR2: MGHRA, YSYEKL. Trimming removed 5 bases from V and 6 bases from J; junction bases left unmatched: 6. There are 14 residues in the CDR3. CDR3 DNA: TGCGCCAGCAGCTCGGCAGGGGGCCCTCAGCCCCAGCATTTT. This sequence encodes CASSSAGGPQPQHF.

The V and J genes are TRBV12-3 or TRBV12-4 and TRBJ1-1; no clear D gene. This CDR3 region has 13 residues. V was cut by 8 bases and J by 1 base, with 11 bases left in between. The CDR3 is CASQLGKNTEAFF. The CDR3 DNA follows: TGTGCCAGCCAACTTGGAAAGAACACTGAAGCTTTCTTT.

The rearrangement uses TRBV12-3 or TRBV12-4 and TRBJ2-3, with TRBD2 as a possible D gene (5 bases). The CDR3 spans 18 residues. Trimming took off 3 bases at V and 0 bases at J, with 19 bases between the two ends. In DNA, the CDR3 is TGTGCCAGCAGTTTCAGTGGGTCTTCGACTACTAGCACAGATACGCAGTATTTT. Its translation is CASSFSGSSTTSTDTQYF.

Only a few counts were recorded for this clonotype. The rearrangement links TRBV14 to TRBJ2-1; 9 bases match TRBD2. This CDR3 is built from 14 residues. The germline gives CDR1 SGHDN, CDR2 FVKESK. The V and J ends lost 4 bases and 7 bases, in that order; junction bases with no gene match: 5. The CDR3 sequence: CASSPLRGGNEQFF. The DNA of the CDR3 is TGTGCCAGCAGCCCTTTGCGGGGGGGAAATGAGCAGTTCTTC. The full variable domain, its missing parts supplied by reference TRBV14 and TRBJ2-1, is EAGVTQFPSHSVIEKGQTVTLRCDPISGHDNLYWYRRVMGKEIKFLLHFVKESKQDESGMPNNRFLAERTGGTYSTLKVQPAELEDSGVYFCASSPLRGGNEQFFGPGTRLTVL.

This clonotype turned up a few times. The genes are TRBV7-9 and TRBJ2-1; D call uncertain. Germline CDR1 and CDR2: SEHNR and FQNEAQ (reference sequence). The V end lost 1 base, the J end lost 7 bases, and 11 bases lay between the germline ends. The CDR3 is 14 residues long. The CDR3 coding sequence is TGTGCCAGCAGCTTAGATCTCGACTGGAATGAGCAGTTCTTC. This translates into CASSLDLDWNEQFF.

This clonotype was counted between two and nine times. The rearrangement joins TRBV28 to TRBJ2-5; TRBD2 matches 10 bases. Germline assignment: CDR1 MDHEN and CDR2 SYDVKM. V was pared by 5 bases and J by 13 bases, with 13 bases of the junction left unmatched. The CDR3 contains 14 residues. CDR3: CASSPLAGALWGYF. For the CDR3, the DNA is TGTGCCAGCAGTCCGCTAGCGGGGGCGCTCTGGGGGTACTTC.

The rearrangement uses TRBV7-6 and TRBJ2-7, with D hard to call. With 4 bases removed from V and 6 bases from J, the gap between germline ends came to 10 bases. The CDR3 runs 12 residues. The germline V gene encodes CDR1 SGHVS and CDR2 FNYEAQ. The CDR3 region has the DNA TGTGCCAGCAGCTCCCTTAGTTCCGAGCAGTACTTC. Amino acid sequence: CASSSLSSEQYF.

This clonotype came up many times. The V and J genes are TRBV10-3 and TRBJ1-2, with unresolved D. Trimming left V 3 bases short and J 0 bases short, with 5 bases between. Looked up from germline, CDR1 is ENHRY and CDR2 is SYGVKD. The CDR3 runs 13 residues. CDR3 DNA: TGTGCCATCAGTGAACAGTCTAACTATGGCTACACCTTC. The encoded protein is CAISEQSNYGYTF.

This clonotype was observed a handful of times. The J gene is TRBJ2-3, the V gene TRBV12-3 or TRBV12-4; tentative D call: TRBD1 (6 bases). This CDR3 has 14 amino acids. V was clipped by 7 bases and J by 2 bases, with 13 bases between them. The CDR3 nucleotides read TGTGCCAGCACCCTGGACAGAATCACAGATACGCAGTATTTT. Amino acids: CASTLDRITDTQYF.

There are many counts of this clonotype. Here the CDR3 reads CATSDTDEQFF. The CDR3 coding sequence is TGTGCCACCAGTGACACAGACGAGCAGTTCTTC. The gene calls are TRBV24-1 and TRBJ2-1; D unclear. The CDR3 is 11 residues long. Looked up from germline, CDR1 is KGHDR and CDR2 is SFDVKD. Trimming left V 4 bases short and J 10 bases short, with 7 bases between.

There are a few counts of this clonotype. This chain links TRBV27 with TRBJ2-7, with D possibly being TRBD2 (6 bases). V was pared by 8 bases and J by 2 bases, with 13 bases between. This CDR3 is 13 amino acids long. From germline, CDR1 is MNHEY and CDR2 SMNVEV (reference sequence). DNA of the CDR3: TGTGCCAGCGGATCAGGGACTGCCTACGAGCAGTACTTC. This translates into CASGSGTAYEQYF.

The V and J genes are TRBV7-3 and TRBJ2-7, with D maybe TRBD2 (6 bases). The germline CDR1 and CDR2 sequences are SGHTA and FQGTGA. The CDR3 runs 14 residues. V lost 5 bases to trimming and J lost 2 bases, with 13 bases between them. The CDR3 loop reads CASSRSSDTYEQYF. Here the CDR3 DNA reads TGTGCCAGCAGCCGATCTAGCGACACCTACGAGCAGTACTTC.